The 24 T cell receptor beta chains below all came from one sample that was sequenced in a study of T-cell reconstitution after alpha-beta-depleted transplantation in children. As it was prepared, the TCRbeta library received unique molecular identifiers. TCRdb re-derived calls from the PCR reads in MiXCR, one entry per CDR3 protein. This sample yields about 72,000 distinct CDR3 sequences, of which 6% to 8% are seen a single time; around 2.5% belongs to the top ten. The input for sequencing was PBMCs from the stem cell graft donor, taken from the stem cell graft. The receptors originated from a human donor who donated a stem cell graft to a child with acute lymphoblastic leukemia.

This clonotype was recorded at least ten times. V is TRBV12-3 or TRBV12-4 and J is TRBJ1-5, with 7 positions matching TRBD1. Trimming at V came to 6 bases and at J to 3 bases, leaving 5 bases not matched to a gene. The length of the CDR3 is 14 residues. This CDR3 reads CASSHTGDNQPQHF. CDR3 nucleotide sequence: TGTGCCAGCAGCCATACAGGGGACAATCAGCCCCAGCATTTT.

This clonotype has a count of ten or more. The CDR3 sequence is CASSLSTGAAYEQYF. In DNA form, the CDR3 reads TGTGCCAGCAGCTTATCTACAGGGGCGGCCTACGAGCAGTACTTC. The rearrangement uses TRBV7-8 and TRBJ2-7; 7 bases agree with TRBD1. Trimming cost V 2 bases and J 2 bases; bases outside gene matches: 6. This CDR3 comprises 15 residues. From germline, CDR1 is SGHVS and CDR2 FQNEAQ. Combining the CDR3 with reference TRBV7-8 and TRBJ2-7 gives the whole variable domain GAGVSQSPRYKVAKRGQDVALRCDPISGHVSLFWYQQALGQGPEFLTYFQNEAQLDKSGLPSDRFFAERPEGSVSTLKIQRTQQEDSAVYLCASSLSTGAAYEQYFGPGTRLTVT.

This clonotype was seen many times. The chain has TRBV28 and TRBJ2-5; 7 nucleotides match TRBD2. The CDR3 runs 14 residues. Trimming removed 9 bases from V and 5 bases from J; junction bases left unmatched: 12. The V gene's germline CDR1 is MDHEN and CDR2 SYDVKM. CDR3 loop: CASFLRERVETQYF. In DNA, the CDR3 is TGTGCCAGTTTTTTGCGGGAGAGGGTGGAGACCCAGTACTTC.

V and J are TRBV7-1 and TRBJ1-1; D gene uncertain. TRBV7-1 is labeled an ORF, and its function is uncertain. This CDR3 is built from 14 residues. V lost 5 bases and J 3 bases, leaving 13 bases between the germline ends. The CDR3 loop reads CASSPGLQYTEAFF. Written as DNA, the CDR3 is TGTGCCAGCAGCCCCGGGCTCCAGTACACTGAAGCTTTCTTT.

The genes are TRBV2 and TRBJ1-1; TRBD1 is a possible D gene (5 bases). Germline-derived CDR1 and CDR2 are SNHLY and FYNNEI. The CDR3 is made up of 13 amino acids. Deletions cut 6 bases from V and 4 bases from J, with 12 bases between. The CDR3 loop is CASSDQTATEAFF. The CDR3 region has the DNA TGTGCCAGCAGCGATCAGACAGCCACTGAAGCTTTCTTT.

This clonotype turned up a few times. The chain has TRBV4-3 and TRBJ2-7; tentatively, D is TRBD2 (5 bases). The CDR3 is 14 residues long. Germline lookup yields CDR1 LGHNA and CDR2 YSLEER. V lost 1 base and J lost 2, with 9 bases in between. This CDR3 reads CASSQGTSAYEQYF. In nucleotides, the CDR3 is TGCGCCAGCAGCCAAGGGACTTCTGCCTACGAGCAGTACTTC.

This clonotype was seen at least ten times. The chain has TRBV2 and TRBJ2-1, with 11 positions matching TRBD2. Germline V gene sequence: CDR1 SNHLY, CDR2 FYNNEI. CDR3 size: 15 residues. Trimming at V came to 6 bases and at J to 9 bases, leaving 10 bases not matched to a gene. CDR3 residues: CASSLTSGRNSEQFF. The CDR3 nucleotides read TGTGCCAGCAGCCTAACTAGCGGGAGAAACAGTGAGCAGTTCTTC.

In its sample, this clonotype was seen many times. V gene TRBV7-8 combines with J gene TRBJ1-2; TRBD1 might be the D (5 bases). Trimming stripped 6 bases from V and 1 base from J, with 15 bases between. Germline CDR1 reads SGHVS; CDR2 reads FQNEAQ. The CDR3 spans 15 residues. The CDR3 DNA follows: TGTGCCAGCAGTGGGTCCCTACAGGTTAACTATGGCTACACCTTC. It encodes CASSGSLQVNYGYTF.

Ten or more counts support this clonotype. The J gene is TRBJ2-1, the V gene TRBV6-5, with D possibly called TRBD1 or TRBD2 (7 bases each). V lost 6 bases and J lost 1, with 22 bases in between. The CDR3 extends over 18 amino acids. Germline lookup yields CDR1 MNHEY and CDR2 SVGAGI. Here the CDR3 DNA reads TGTGCCAGCAGCCGACCGTCGGGGACAGCGGGATCCTACAATGAGCAGTTCTTC. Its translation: CASSRPSGTAGSYNEQFF.

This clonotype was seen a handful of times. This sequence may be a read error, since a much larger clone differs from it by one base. As DNA, the CDR3 is TGCAGTGTTAGAGATCAGGTCGGGGGCCACGAGCAGTACTTC. Translation gives CSVRDQVGGHEQYF. This chain joins TRBV20-1 and TRBJ2-7; perhaps D is TRBD1 or TRBD2 (6 bases each). The CDR3 is 14 amino acids. CDR1 and CDR2 from the germline V gene are DFQATT and SNEGSKA (reference sequence).

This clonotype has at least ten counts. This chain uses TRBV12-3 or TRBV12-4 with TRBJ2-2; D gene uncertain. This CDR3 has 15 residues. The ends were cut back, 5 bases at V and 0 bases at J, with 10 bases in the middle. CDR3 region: CASSEWSSNTGELFF. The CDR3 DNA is TGTGCCAGCAGTGAGTGGTCCTCGAACACCGGGGAGCTGTTTTTT.

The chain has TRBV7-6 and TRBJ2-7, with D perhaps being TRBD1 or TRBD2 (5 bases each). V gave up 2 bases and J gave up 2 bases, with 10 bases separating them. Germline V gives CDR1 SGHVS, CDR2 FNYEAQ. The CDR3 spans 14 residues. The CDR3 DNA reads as TGTGCCAGCAGCTTACGGGGCTCCGCCTACGAGCAGTACTTC. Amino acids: CASSLRGSAYEQYF.

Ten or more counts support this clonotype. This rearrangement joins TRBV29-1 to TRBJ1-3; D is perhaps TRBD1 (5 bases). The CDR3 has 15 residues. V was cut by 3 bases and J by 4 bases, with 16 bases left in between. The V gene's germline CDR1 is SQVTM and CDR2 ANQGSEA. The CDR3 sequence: CSVEGRGHHGNTIYF. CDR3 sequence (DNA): TGCAGCGTTGAGGGACGAGGGCACCACGGAAACACCATATATTTT. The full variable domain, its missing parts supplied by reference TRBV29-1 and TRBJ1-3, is SAVISQKPSRDICQRGTSLTIQCQVDSQVTMMFWYRQQPGQSLTLIATANQGSEATYESGFVIDKFPISRPNLTFSTLTVSNMSPEDSSIYLCSVEGRGHHGNTIYFGEGSWLTVV.

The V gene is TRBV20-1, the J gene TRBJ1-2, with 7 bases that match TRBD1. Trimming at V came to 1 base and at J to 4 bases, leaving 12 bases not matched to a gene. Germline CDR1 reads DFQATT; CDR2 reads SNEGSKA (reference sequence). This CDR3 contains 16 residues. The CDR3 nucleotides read TGCAGTGCTAGAGGCGACGACAGGGCAGGAGGCTATGGCTACACCTTC. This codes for CSARGDDRAGGYGYTF.

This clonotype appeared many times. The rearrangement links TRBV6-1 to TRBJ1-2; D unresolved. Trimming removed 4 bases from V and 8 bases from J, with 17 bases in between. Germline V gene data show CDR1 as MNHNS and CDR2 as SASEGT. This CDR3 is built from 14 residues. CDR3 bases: TGTGCCAGCAGTGTTTACGTCACTTTGGAGGGCTACACCTTC. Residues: CASSVYVTLEGYTF.

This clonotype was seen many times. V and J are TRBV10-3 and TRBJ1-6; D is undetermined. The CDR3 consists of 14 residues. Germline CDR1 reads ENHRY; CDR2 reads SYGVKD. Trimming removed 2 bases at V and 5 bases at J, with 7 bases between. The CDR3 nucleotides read TGTGCCATCAGTGAGCGGGCCGATAATTCACCCCTCCACTTT. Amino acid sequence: CAISERADNSPLHF.

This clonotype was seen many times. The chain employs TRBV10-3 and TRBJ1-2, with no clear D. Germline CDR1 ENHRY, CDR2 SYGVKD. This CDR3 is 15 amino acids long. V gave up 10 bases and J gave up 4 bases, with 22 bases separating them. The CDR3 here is CASHSPFLRGYGYTF. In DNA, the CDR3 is TGTGCCAGCCATTCACCTTTTCTCCGGGGCTATGGCTACACCTTC.

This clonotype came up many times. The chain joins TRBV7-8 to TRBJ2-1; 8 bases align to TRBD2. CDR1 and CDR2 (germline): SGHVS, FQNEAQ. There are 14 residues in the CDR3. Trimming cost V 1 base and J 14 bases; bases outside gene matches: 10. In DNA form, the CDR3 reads TGTGCCAGCAGCTTAGTTGCCGCGGGACTAGTAGAGTTCTTC. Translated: CASSLVAAGLVEFF.

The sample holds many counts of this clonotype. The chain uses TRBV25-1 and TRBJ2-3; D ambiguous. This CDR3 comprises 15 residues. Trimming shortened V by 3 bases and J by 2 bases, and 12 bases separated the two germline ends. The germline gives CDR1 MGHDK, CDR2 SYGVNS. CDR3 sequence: CASSDGRRATDTQYF. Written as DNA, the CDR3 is TGTGCCAGCAGTGACGGGCGGCGCGCCACAGATACGCAGTATTTT. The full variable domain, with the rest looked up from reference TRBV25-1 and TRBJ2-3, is EADIYQTPRYLVIGTGKKITLECSQTMGHDKMYWYQQDPGMELHLIHYSYGVNSTEKGDLSSESTVSRIRTEHFPLTLESARPSHTSQYLCASSDGRRATDTQYFGPGTRLTVL.

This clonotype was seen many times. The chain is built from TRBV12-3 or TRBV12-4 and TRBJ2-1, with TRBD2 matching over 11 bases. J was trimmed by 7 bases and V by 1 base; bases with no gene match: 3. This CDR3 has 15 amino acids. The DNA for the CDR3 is TGTGCCAGCAGTTTAGGACTAGCGGGGAGTAATGAGCAGTTCTTC. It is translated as CASSLGLAGSNEQFF.

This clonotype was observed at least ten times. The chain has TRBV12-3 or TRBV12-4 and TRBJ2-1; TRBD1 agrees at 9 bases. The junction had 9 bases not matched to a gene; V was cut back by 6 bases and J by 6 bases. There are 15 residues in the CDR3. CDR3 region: CASSLRQGGINEQFF. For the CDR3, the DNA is TGTGCCAGCAGCTTAAGACAGGGGGGCATCAATGAGCAGTTCTTC.

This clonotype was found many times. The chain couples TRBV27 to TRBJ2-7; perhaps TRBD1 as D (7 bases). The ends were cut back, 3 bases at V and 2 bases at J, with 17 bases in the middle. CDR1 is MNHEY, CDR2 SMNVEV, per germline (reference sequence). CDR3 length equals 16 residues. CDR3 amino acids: CASSFSAGQQAYEQYF. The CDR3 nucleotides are TGTGCCAGCAGTTTTTCCGCGGGACAGCAAGCCTACGAGCAGTACTTC.

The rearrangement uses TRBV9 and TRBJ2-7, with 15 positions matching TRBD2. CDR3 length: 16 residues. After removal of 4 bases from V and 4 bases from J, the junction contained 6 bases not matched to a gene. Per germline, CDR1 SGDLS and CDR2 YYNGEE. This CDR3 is CASSPGTSGRTYEQYF. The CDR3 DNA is TGTGCCAGCAGCCCCGGGACTAGCGGGAGGACTTACGAGCAGTACTTC.

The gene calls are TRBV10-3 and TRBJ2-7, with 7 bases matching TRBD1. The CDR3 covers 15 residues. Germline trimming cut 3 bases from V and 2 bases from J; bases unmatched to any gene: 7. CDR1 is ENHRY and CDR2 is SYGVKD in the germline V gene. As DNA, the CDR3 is TGTGCCATCAGTGATCCCGGGACAGACACCTACGAGCAGTACTTC. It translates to CAISDPGTDTYEQYF.